The T cell receptor (beta chain) described here comes from a study of blood T cell repertoires in COVID-19. Study in general: Italy, Spain and the United States were the sources of the convalescent and acute COVID-19 samples. The analysed material was cDNA or gDNA that came from T cells, B-cell-depleted T cells, or PBMCs.

How the authors handled the data: Reference gene primers were amplified, and this amplification served to estimate nucleated cell counts. TCRdb keeps only in-frame clones here, not all; method: immunoSEQ multiplex PCR. V, J and clone size are taken as reported in that table, and D and trimming were inferred from the DNA itself. The table lists about 58,000 clones, around nine tenths of them singletons. Germline trimming cut 0 bases from V and 2 bases from J; bases unmatched to any gene: 1. The CDR3 runs to 14 residues. The germline gives CDR1 SGHRS, CDR2 YFSETQ. Material for sequencing was peripheral blood. The chain combines TRBV5-1 with TRBJ2-7, with 8 bases fitting TRBD1. This sequence originates from a woman aged 60-75 years with active COVID-19. The DNA of the CDR3 is TGCGCCAGCAGCTTGGGGGACAGGACCTACGAGCAGTACTTC. Translated, it gives CASSLGDRTYEQYF.